This TCR beta chain originates from a study of immune evolution from preneoplasia to lung adenocarcinoma. Study-wide results and limits: From normal lung to invasive adenocarcinoma, top clone frequencies appeared to decrease. Later-stage lesions seemingly showed higher T cell density and diversity than normal lung.

The V end lost 4 bases, the J end lost 3 bases, and 12 bases lay between the germline ends. The CDR3 is 13 amino acids. Germline CDR1 is SQVTM and CDR2 is ANQGSEA. Sequencing used immunoSEQ multiplex PCR; TCRdb keeps in-frame clones, though not all of them. The data hold thousands of clones, with 60% to 85% observed a single time. On this clone: What it binds is not known.

Patient tissue came from resections in Japan or China, 2014–2017. Two lung cancer pathologists independently confirmed each histologic diagnosis. This sequence joins TRBV29-1 and TRBJ1-1; a weak D match, TRBD1 (6 bases). Sequencing used FFPE adjacent normal lung tissue. This receptor was taken from a person aged 65 to 79 with lung adenocarcinoma. In DNA form, the CDR3 reads TGCAGCGTTGTCGGGGGGGGCGACACTGAAGCTTTCTTT. Translated: CSVVGGGDTEAFF. Based on the CDR3 plus reference TRBV29-1 and TRBJ1-1, the full variable domain is SAVISQKPSRDICQRGTSLTIQCQVDSQVTMMFWYRQQPGQSLTLIATANQGSEATYESGFVIDKFPISRPNLTFSTLTVSNMSPEDSSIYLCSVVGGGDTEAFFGQGTRLTVV.